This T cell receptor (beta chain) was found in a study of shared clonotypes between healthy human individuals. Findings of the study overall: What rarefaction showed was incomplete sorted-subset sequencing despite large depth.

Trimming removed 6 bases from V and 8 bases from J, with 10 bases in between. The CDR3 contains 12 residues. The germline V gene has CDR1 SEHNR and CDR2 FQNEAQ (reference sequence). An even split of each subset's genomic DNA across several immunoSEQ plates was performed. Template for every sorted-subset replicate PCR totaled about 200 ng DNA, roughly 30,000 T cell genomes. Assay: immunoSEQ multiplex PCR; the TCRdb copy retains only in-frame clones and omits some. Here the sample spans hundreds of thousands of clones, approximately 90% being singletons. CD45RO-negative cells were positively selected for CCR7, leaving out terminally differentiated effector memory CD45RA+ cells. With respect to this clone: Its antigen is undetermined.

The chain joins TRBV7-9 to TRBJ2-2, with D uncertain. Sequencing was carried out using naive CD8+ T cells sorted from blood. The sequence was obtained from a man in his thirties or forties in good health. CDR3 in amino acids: CASSKTGGELFF. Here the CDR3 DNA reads TGTGCCAGCAGTAAAACCGGTGGGGAGCTGTTTTTT. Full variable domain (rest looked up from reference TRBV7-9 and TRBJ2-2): DTGVSQNPRHKITKRGQNVTFRCDPISEHNRLYWYRQTLGQGPEFLTYFQNEAQLEKSRLLSDRFSAERPKGSFSTLEIQRTEQGDSAMYLCASSKTGGELFFGEGSRLTVL.